The next 30 T cell receptor beta chains were all read from a single sample in a study of blood T cell repertoires in COVID-19. The repertoire was sequenced with immunoSEQ multiplex PCR; TCRdb's copy has only in-frame clones and lacks some. Of 250,000 or so clones in the sample, 84% were seen once. Sample: PBMCs or T cells enriched from blood (not recorded which). The receptors derive from a man aged 45-60 years who had recovered from COVID-19.

This chain joins TRBV11-2 and TRBJ2-2; D remains unclear. V shed 4 bases and J shed 6 bases, with 9 bases lying between them. The CDR3 has 13 residues. Germline CDR1 is SGHAT and CDR2 is FQNNGV. The CDR3 sequence is CASSSIRAGELFF. The CDR3 DNA follows: TGTGCCAGCAGCTCGATCCGGGCCGGGGAGCTGTTTTTT. Complete variable domain (other parts from reference TRBV11-2 and TRBJ2-2): EAGVAQSPRYKIIEKRQSVAFWCNPISGHATLYWYQQILGQGPKLLIQFQNNGVVDDSQLPKDRFSAERLKGVDSTLKIQPAKLEDSAVYLCASSSIRAGELFFGEGSRLTVL.

The chain uses TRBV7-2 and TRBJ1-2; D is uncertain. Germline V lookup: CDR1 SGHTA, CDR2 FQGNSA. CDR3 length: 13 amino acids. Trimming took off 2 bases at V and 4 bases at J, with 8 bases between the two ends. For the CDR3, the DNA is TGTGCCAGCAGCTTAAACAGCCTCTATGGCTACACCTTC. Protein sequence: CASSLNSLYGYTF.

The chain joins TRBV2 to TRBJ2-2; D remains ambiguous. The V end lost 6 bases, the J end lost 3 bases, and 8 bases lay between the germline ends. The CDR3 has 13 residues. Germline CDR1 SNHLY, CDR2 FYNNEI. The CDR3 bases are TGTGCCAGCAGGGAACAGTACACCGGGGAGCTGTTTTTT. Translation gives CASREQYTGELFF. Variable domain in full (rest from reference TRBV2 and TRBJ2-2): EPEVTQTPSHQVTQMGQEVILRCVPISNHLYFYWYRQILGQKVEFLVSFYNNEISEKSEIFDDQFSVERPDGSNFTLKIRSTKLEDSAMYFCASREQYTGELFFGEGSRLTVL.

The chain joins TRBV12-3 or TRBV12-4 to TRBJ2-5; weak D call: TRBD1 (5 bases). This CDR3 spans 13 amino acids. Deletions cut 8 bases from V and 1 base from J, with 11 bases between. The DNA of the CDR3 is TGTGCCAGCCAGCAGGACACCCAAGAGACCCAGTACTTC. Translated: CASQQDTQETQYF.

The J gene is TRBJ1-2, the V gene TRBV20-1; D is ambiguous. The germline V gene has CDR1 DFQATT and CDR2 SNEGSKA (reference sequence). The CDR3 runs to 13 residues. The V end lost 3 bases, the J end lost 0 bases, and 8 bases lay between the germline ends. Written as DNA, the CDR3 is TGCAGTGCTAGTACCTCTACTAACTATGGCTACACCTTC. Its translation is CSASTSTNYGYTF.

The sample holds one count of this clone. The chain links TRBV7-6 to TRBJ1-4, with 7 bases that match TRBD1. Germline loops: CDR1 SGHVS, CDR2 FNYEAQ. Germline trimming cut 6 bases from V and 5 bases from J; bases unmatched to any gene: 9. The CDR3 sequence is 15 residues long. CDR3: CASSQGTGVNEKLFF. CDR3 DNA: TGTGCCAGCAGTCAAGGCACAGGGGTGAATGAAAAACTGTTTTTT.

The gene calls are TRBV11-3 and TRBJ2-2; TRBD2 matches 8 bases. The germline V gene encodes CDR1 SGHNT and CDR2 YENEEA. The trim removed 7 bases at V and 4 bases at J, leaving 11 bases unmatched. The CDR3 contains 16 residues. CDR3 coding DNA: TGTGCCAGCATCCTTGGGGGGACTAGAGGCACCGGGGAGCTGTTTTTT. Protein product: CASILGGTRGTGELFF.

The sample holds one count of this clone. The rearrangement links TRBV24-1 to TRBJ2-5; the match to TRBD1 covers 7 bases. There are 15 residues in the CDR3. The ends lost 7 bases at V and 0 bases at J; junction bases unmatched: 7. Germline assignment: CDR1 KGHDR and CDR2 SFDVKD. The CDR3 DNA is TGTGCCACCAGCGACAGGGCCCTATACCAAGAGACCCAGTACTTC. Translation: CATSDRALYQETQYF.

This clone was seen a few times. Since a much larger clone is just one base distant, this may be a read error. The V and J genes are TRBV6-2 or TRBV6-3 and TRBJ2-3; maybe TRBD2 (7 bases). V was cut by 2 bases and J by 2 bases, with 8 bases left in between. Germline assignment: CDR1 MNHEY and CDR2 SVGEGT. There are 14 residues in the CDR3. The CDR3 loop reads CASSYGGATDTQYF. CDR3 coding DNA: TGTGCCAGCAGTTACGGGGGGGCCACAGATACGCAGTATTTT.

In its sample, this clone was seen once. The V gene is TRBV6-5, the J gene TRBJ2-2; TRBD2 matches 9 bases. This CDR3 comprises 16 residues. Germline V gene sequence: CDR1 MNHEY, CDR2 SVGAGI. V lost 4 bases, J lost 4 bases, and 7 bases stayed unmatched. CDR3 in DNA: TGTGCCAGCAGTTCCCTGCGGGGGGGGCCCACCGGGGAGCTGTTTTTT. Translating gives CASSSLRGGPTGELFF.

This clone was seen more than once but under ten times. The rearrangement links TRBV5-1 to TRBJ2-7; possibly TRBD1 for D (5 bases). V lost 4 bases and J lost 3, with 17 bases in between. This CDR3 has 15 amino acids. CDR1 is SGHRS and CDR2 is YFSETQ in the germline V gene. The DNA of the CDR3 is TGCGCCAGCAGCGCCCAGGACACATTAAGCTACGAGCAGTACTTC. Protein: CASSAQDTLSYEQYF.

In its sample, this clone was seen once. The V call is TRBV3-1 (or the pseudogene TRBV3-2), the J call TRBJ2-5, with 8 bases lining up with TRBD1. From germline, CDR1 is LGHDT and CDR2 YNNKEL (reference sequence). J was trimmed by 9 bases and V by 4 bases; bases with no gene match: 4. The CDR3 has 12 residues. Here the CDR3 reads CASSPGGGSQYF. For the CDR3, the DNA is TGTGCCAGCAGCCCAGGGGGCGGTTCCCAGTACTTC.

The chain couples TRBV28 to TRBJ2-2; 8 bases match TRBD2. Trimming at V came to 6 bases and at J to 4 bases, leaving 7 bases not matched to a gene. Germline assignment: CDR1 MDHEN and CDR2 SYDVKM. The CDR3 length is 15 residues. The CDR3 loop is CASSTRAGGTGELFF. The CDR3 DNA is TGTGCCAGCAGCACTCGGGCGGGAGGCACCGGGGAGCTGTTTTTT.

This clone has just one count. The V gene is TRBV18, the J gene TRBJ2-7; tentatively, D is TRBD1 (6 bases). This CDR3 has 15 amino acids. V gave up 2 bases and J gave up 3 bases, with 14 bases separating them. CDR1 and CDR2 from the germline V gene are KGHSH and LQKENI. CDR3 DNA: TGTGCCAGCTCACCAGCCGGGACAAGACTCTACGAGCAGTACTTC. This translates into CASSPAGTRLYEQYF.

The rearrangement links TRBV15 to TRBJ1-2, with unresolved D. Trimming stripped 1 base from V and 4 bases from J, with 13 bases between. Germline lookup yields CDR1 LNHNV and CDR2 YYDKDF (reference sequence). The CDR3 covers 15 residues. CDR3 loop: CATSRVPERSYGYTF. The CDR3 nucleotides read TGTGCCACCAGCAGAGTGCCGGAGAGAAGCTATGGCTACACCTTC.

This clone was seen more than once but under ten times. This rearrangement joins TRBV27 to TRBJ2-7, with 7 bases matching TRBD1. The CDR3 is 17 residues long. V was clipped by 3 bases and J by 0 bases; unmatched bases: 11. Germline V gives CDR1 MNHEY, CDR2 SMNVEV (reference sequence). The CDR3 nucleotides read TGTGCCAGCAGTTTCCCTTACAGGGGTCCCATCTCCTACGAGCAGTACTTC. Amino acids: CASSFPYRGPISYEQYF.

The V and J genes are TRBV25-1 and TRBJ1-3; 7 bases agree with TRBD1. V lost 1 base, J lost 3 bases, and 6 bases stayed unmatched. The CDR3 runs 16 residues. Germline lookup yields CDR1 MGHDK and CDR2 SYGVNS. As DNA, the CDR3 is TGTGCCAGCAGTGAATTCGAAAGGGGGCTTGGAAACACCATATATTTT. This encodes CASSEFERGLGNTIYF.

The rearrangement links TRBV9 to TRBJ1-2; TRBD1 agrees at 8 bases. Looked up from germline, CDR1 is SGDLS and CDR2 is YYNGEE. This CDR3 has 15 amino acids. The ends lost 0 bases at V and 8 bases at J; junction bases unmatched: 9. The CDR3 spells CASSVAQAGGEGYTF. CDR3 sequence (DNA): TGTGCCAGCAGCGTAGCTCAGGCAGGGGGCGAAGGCTACACCTTC. The full variable domain, with the rest looked up from reference TRBV9 and TRBJ1-2, is DSGVTQTPKHLITATGQRVTLRCSPRSGDLSVYWYQQSLDQGLQFLIQYYNGEERAKGNILERFSAQQFPDLHSELNLSSLELGDSALYFCASSVAQAGGEGYTFGSGTRLTVV.

The chain joins TRBV28 to TRBJ1-5; D gene unclear. CDR1 is MDHEN, CDR2 SYDVKM, per germline. The CDR3 runs 12 residues. V lost 0 bases to trimming and J lost 8 bases, with 5 bases between them. DNA of the CDR3: TGTGCCAGCAGTTTATGGGGAGAGCCCCAGCATTTT. Translated, it gives CASSLWGEPQHF. Full variable domain (outside the CDR3, taken from reference TRBV28 and TRBJ1-5): DVKVTQSSRYLVKRTGEKVFLECVQDMDHENMFWYRQDPGLGLRLIYFSYDVKMKEKGDIPEGYSVSREKKERFSLILESASTNQTSMYLCASSLWGEPQHFGDGTRLSIL.

The genes are TRBV5-1 and TRBJ1-1; tentatively, D is TRBD1 (6 bases). Germline V gene lookup returns CDR1 SGHRS and CDR2 YFSETQ. Trimming pared 0 bases from V and 4 bases from J, leaving 13 bases between. There are 15 residues in the CDR3. CDR3: CASSLAGGGSTEAFF. Here the CDR3 DNA reads TGCGCCAGCAGCTTGGCCGGCGGGGGCAGCACTGAAGCTTTCTTT.

This clone was counted only a few times. The rearrangement links TRBV24-1 to TRBJ2-3; TRBD2 aligns across 9 bases. Germline-derived CDR1 and CDR2 are KGHDR and SFDVKD. The length of the CDR3 is 14 residues. The ends lost 6 bases at V and 1 base at J; junction bases unmatched: 1. The CDR3 protein is CATSWTSGTDTQYF. CDR3 nucleotides: TGTGCCACCAGTTGGACTAGCGGCACAGATACGCAGTATTTT.

V is TRBV7-2 and J is TRBJ2-2; a weak D match, TRBD1 (5 bases). Germline-derived CDR1 and CDR2 are SGHTA and FQGNSA. The CDR3 loop spans 15 amino acids. Trimming stripped 2 bases from V and 6 bases from J, with 13 bases between. DNA of the CDR3: TGTGCCAGCAGCTTACATAAGGGGTTGGCCGGGGAGCTGTTTTTT. It is translated as CASSLHKGLAGELFF.

The genes are TRBV6-5 and TRBJ2-7; D might be TRBD1 (5 bases). The germline V gene encodes CDR1 MNHEY and CDR2 SVGAGI. This CDR3 region has 13 residues. The V end lost 6 bases, the J end lost 2 bases, and 11 bases lay between the germline ends. CDR3 amino acids: CASRPSGPYEQYF. CDR3 bases: TGTGCCAGCAGGCCCTCAGGGCCCTACGAGCAGTACTTC.

This clone has just one count. This rearrangement joins TRBV6-2 or TRBV6-3 to TRBJ2-7, with a possible D match to TRBD2 (5 bases). Trimming left V 6 bases short and J 3 bases short, with 9 bases between. Germline assignment: CDR1 MNHEY and CDR2 SVGEGT. CDR3 size: 12 residues. CDR3: CASSRTVYEQYF. The CDR3 DNA sequence: TGTGCCAGCAGCAGGACTGTCTACGAGCAGTACTTC.

The chain combines TRBV28 with TRBJ2-7; D perhaps matches TRBD2 (7 bases). This CDR3 region has 19 residues. V was clipped by 2 bases and J by 2 bases, with 25 bases between them. CDR1 and CDR2 from the germline V gene are MDHEN and SYDVKM. CDR3 in DNA: TGTGCCAGCAGTTTAAAGATCTTATGGGGGGGCCGGTTGACCTACGAGCAGTACTTC. Translating gives CASSLKILWGGRLTYEQYF.

CDR3 bases: TGTGCCAGCAGCGTAGGAGGCGGGGGCGTCACCGGGGAGCTGTTTTTT. Translation: CASSVGGGGVTGELFF. The chain uses TRBV9 and TRBJ2-2, with a possible D match to TRBD2 (7 bases). Trimming took 0 bases from V and 4 from J, leaving 13 bases between them. The CDR3 is 16 amino acids. Germline-derived CDR1 and CDR2 are SGDLS and YYNGEE.

The chain has TRBV2 and TRBJ2-5; no reliable D call. The CDR3 is 15 residues long. Per germline, CDR1 SNHLY and CDR2 FYNNEI. Trimming cost V 8 bases and J 5 bases, with 21 bases left between them. CDR3: CASRTSWVRSETQYF. Here the CDR3 DNA reads TGTGCCAGCCGAACTTCGTGGGTGAGGTCGGAGACCCAGTACTTC.

This clone was detected only once. The chain couples TRBV9 to TRBJ2-3, with D unclear. CDR1 SGDLS and CDR2 YYNGEE come from the germline V gene. The CDR3 extends over 16 amino acids. V dropped 2 bases and J dropped 6 bases, with 19 bases sitting between them. CDR3 in amino acids: CASSVRPEPGVDTQYF. The CDR3 DNA reads as TGTGCCAGCAGCGTTCGCCCCGAGCCCGGAGTGGATACGCAGTATTTT.

The V and J genes are TRBV27 and TRBJ2-1; 7 nucleotides match TRBD2. The CDR3 runs to 16 residues. V trimming: 4 bases; J trimming: 5 bases; junction bases outside the gene matches: 11. The germline V gene encodes CDR1 MNHEY and CDR2 SMNVEV (reference sequence). CDR3 amino acids: CASSSLTSKLDNEQFF. Written as DNA, the CDR3 is TGTGCCAGCAGTTCGCTGACTAGCAAATTGGACAATGAGCAGTTCTTC.

The chain has TRBV6-2 or TRBV6-3 and TRBJ1-1; TRBD1 matches 8 bases. The CDR3 extends over 13 amino acids. The germline CDR1 and CDR2 sequences are MNHEY and SVGEGT. With 6 bases clipped from V and 3 bases from J, the junction kept 3 bases outside the gene matches. The CDR3 nucleotides read TGTGCCAGCAGCTGGACAGGGTACACTGAAGCTTTCTTT. It translates to CASSWTGYTEAFF.